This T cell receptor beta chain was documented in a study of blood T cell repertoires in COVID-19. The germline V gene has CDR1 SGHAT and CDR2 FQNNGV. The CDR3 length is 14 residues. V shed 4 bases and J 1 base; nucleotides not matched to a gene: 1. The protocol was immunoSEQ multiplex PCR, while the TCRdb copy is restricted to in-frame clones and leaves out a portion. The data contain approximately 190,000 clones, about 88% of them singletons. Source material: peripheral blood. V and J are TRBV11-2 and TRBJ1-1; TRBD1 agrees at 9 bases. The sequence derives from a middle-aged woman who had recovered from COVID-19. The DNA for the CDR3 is TGTGCCAGCAGCTGGACAGGGGAGAACACTGAAGCTTTCTTT. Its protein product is CASSWTGENTEAFF.